This T cell receptor beta chain was observed in a study of control samples from healthy donors and cancer patients. V was pared by 5 bases and J by 6 bases, with 17 bases between. Germline CDR1 LGHNT, CDR2 FRNRAP. This CDR3 contains 15 residues. The method was immunoSEQ multiplex PCR; TCRdb's version includes in-frame clones alone and lacks a portion of them. The profile covers fewer than 40,000 clones, with 94% appearing a single time and about 6.2% taken by the ten largest. The chain couples TRBV12-5 to TRBJ2-1; a weak D match, TRBD1 (6 bases). The receptor was isolated from a man aged 55-75 years in good health. Sequencing input: blood. The CDR3 here is CASGLPEQGGNEQFF. DNA for the CDR3: TGTGCTAGTGGTCTCCCCGAACAGGGCGGCAATGAGCAGTTCTTC.